These 23 T cell receptor beta chains came from one sample sequenced in a study of control samples from healthy donors and cancer patients. Produced via immunoSEQ multiplex PCR; TCRdb's table is partial and in-frame only. The sample records 65,000 to 80,000 clones, under 90% being singletons. Sequenced sample: PBMCs. These receptors were collected from a woman between 45 and 60 years old with colorectal cancer.

The chain links TRBV5-1 to TRBJ2-1; 7 bases align to TRBD1. This CDR3 has 15 amino acids. Germline trimming cut 0 bases from V and 4 bases from J; bases unmatched to any gene: 4. Per germline, CDR1 SGHRS and CDR2 YFSETQ. CDR3 residues: CASSLGQGEYNEQFF. In DNA form, the CDR3 reads TGCGCCAGCAGCTTGGGACAGGGAGAATACAATGAGCAGTTCTTC.

This clone was detected once. The chain has TRBV27 and TRBJ2-1, with 13 bases aligning to TRBD2. CDR1 and CDR2 (germline): MNHEY, SMNVEV (reference sequence). The V and J ends lost 8 bases and 2 bases, in that order; junction bases with no gene match: 0. CDR3 length equals 14 residues. CDR3 protein: CASGTSGAYNEQFF. In DNA form, the CDR3 reads TGTGCCAGCGGGACTAGCGGGGCCTACAATGAGCAGTTCTTC.

The chain has TRBV7-8 and TRBJ2-5; D is unclear. CDR3 length: 14 residues. In germline, CDR1 is SGHVS, CDR2 FQNEAQ. V gave up 1 base and J gave up 0 bases, with 6 bases separating them. The CDR3 here is CASSLVGYQETQYF. The CDR3 DNA is TGTGCCAGCAGCTTAGTAGGGTACCAAGAGACCCAGTACTTC.

This sequence joins TRBV7-9 and TRBJ2-5; D possibly uses TRBD1 or TRBD2 (5 bases each). Per germline, CDR1 SEHNR and CDR2 FQNEAQ (reference sequence). V dropped 6 bases and J dropped 5 bases, with 16 bases sitting between them. This CDR3 is 14 amino acids long. CDR3 in amino acids: CASRSTEPGETQYF. The CDR3 DNA reads as TGTGCCAGCAGGTCGACAGAGCCGGGGGAGACCCAGTACTTC.

The chain joins TRBV21-1 to TRBJ2-7; the table's D call, TRBD2, has no DNA check behind it. TRBV21-1 is assigned pseudogene status. This CDR3 spans 13 amino acids. CDR3 residues: CASSNNRTYEQYV. In nucleotides, the CDR3 is TGTGCCAGCAGCAATAATAGAACCTACGAGCAGTACGTC.

The chain carries TRBV30 and TRBJ1-2; TRBD1 is a possible D gene (5 bases). The CDR3 is made up of 11 amino acids. Germline V CDR1 and CDR2: GTSNPN, SVGIG (reference sequence). V was clipped by 0 bases and J by 14 bases, with 13 bases between them. Here the CDR3 reads CAWSVGELRTF. The DNA for the CDR3 is TGTGCCTGGAGTGTGGGGGAACTGAGAACCTTC.

The rearrangement links TRBV19 to TRBJ2-2; D might be TRBD2 (6 bases). V was cut by 2 bases and J by 3 bases, with 7 bases left in between. There are 14 residues in the CDR3. Germline assignment: CDR1 LNHDA and CDR2 SQIVND (reference sequence). CDR3 DNA: TGTGCCAGTAGTATATGGGGGGACACCGGGGAGCTGTTTTTT. Translated: CASSIWGDTGELFF.

The V gene is TRBV5-1, the J gene TRBJ2-3; perhaps D is TRBD1 or TRBD2 (5 bases each). The CDR3 is made up of 14 amino acids. Trimming removed 3 bases from V and 3 bases from J, with 11 bases in between. CDR1 is SGHRS and CDR2 is YFSETQ in the germline V gene. This CDR3 reads CASSYRDLTDTQYF. The CDR3 DNA is TGCGCCAGCAGCTACCGGGACCTTACAGATACGCAGTATTTT.

The J gene is TRBJ2-5, the V gene TRBV28; TRBD2 aligns across 10 bases. V lost 2 bases to trimming and J lost 2 bases; unmatched junction nucleotides: 5. The CDR3 is made up of 16 amino acids. Per germline, CDR1 MDHEN and CDR2 SYDVKM. The CDR3: CASSLAAGGVQETQYF. CDR3 in DNA: TGTGCCAGCAGTTTAGCAGCGGGGGGGGTACAAGAGACCCAGTACTTC. The entire variable domain, with the rest obtained from reference TRBV28 and TRBJ2-5, is as follows: DVKVTQSSRYLVKRTGEKVFLECVQDMDHENMFWYRQDPGLGLRLIYFSYDVKMKEKGDIPEGYSVSREKKERFSLILESASTNQTSMYLCASSLAAGGVQETQYFGPGTRLLVL.

The chain has TRBV10-3 and TRBJ2-5; D possibly corresponds to TRBD2 (6 bases). Trimming removed 0 bases at V and 4 bases at J, with 21 bases between. CDR1 ENHRY and CDR2 SYGVKD come from the germline V gene. This CDR3 region has 18 residues. CDR3 coding DNA: TGTGCCATCAGTGAGTCAGGGCGGGGCCTTGCCTTTGGAGAGACCCAGTACTTC. The encoded protein is CAISESGRGLAFGETQYF.

By frequency in the sample, this clone is large. This chain joins TRBV11-3 and TRBJ2-1; 11 nucleotides align to TRBD1. This CDR3 has 16 residues. J gave up 7 bases and V 6 bases, and 11 bases lay outside the gene matches. The V gene's germline CDR1 is SGHNT and CDR2 YENEEA. CDR3 sequence (DNA): TGTGCCAGCAGTCCAGGGGGACAGGGGGATATTAATGAGCAGTTCTTC. Translated: CASSPGGQGDINEQFF.

The V gene is TRBV4-3, the J gene TRBJ1-2, with TRBD1 matching over 8 bases. V gave up 0 bases and J gave up 2 bases; unmatched junction bases: 5. The CDR3 runs to 16 residues. Germline-derived CDR1 and CDR2 are LGHNA and YSLEER. This CDR3 reads CASSQDSGGENYGYTF. The CDR3 DNA follows: TGCGCCAGCAGCCAAGATTCAGGGGGCGAGAACTATGGCTACACCTTC.

The chain employs TRBV15 and TRBJ2-6; D not certain. Deletions cut 0 bases from V and 0 bases from J, with 6 bases between. Per the germline V gene, CDR1 is LNHNV and CDR2 is YYDKDF (reference sequence). The CDR3 extends over 16 amino acids. CDR3 in amino acids: CATSRDLVSGANVLTF. CDR3 sequence (DNA): TGTGCCACCAGCAGAGATCTCGTCTCTGGGGCCAACGTCCTGACTTTC.

This clone came up a few times. The gene calls are TRBV19 and TRBJ2-2; D unclear. The V gene's germline CDR1 is LNHDA and CDR2 SQIVND (reference sequence). Trimming pared 8 bases from V and 2 bases from J, leaving 3 bases between. This CDR3 comprises 11 residues. The CDR3 DNA reads as TGTGCCAGTGGTAACACCGGGGAGCTGTTTTTT. Translated: CASGNTGELFF.

The chain carries TRBV7-2 and TRBJ1-1; 10 bases are a match to TRBD1. Germline V gene sequence: CDR1 SGHTA, CDR2 FQGNSA. Unmatched junction bases numbered 4, after V lost 5 bases and J lost 4 bases. This CDR3 contains 14 residues. CDR3 in amino acids: CASSPRTGGTEAFF. The CDR3 nucleotides are TGTGCCAGCAGCCCCCGGACAGGGGGCACTGAAGCTTTCTTT.

The genes are TRBV24-1 and TRBJ2-2; no clear D. The CDR3 has 16 residues. Trimming removed 3 bases at V and 0 bases at J, with 10 bases between. Germline loops: CDR1 KGHDR, CDR2 SFDVKD. The CDR3 protein is CATSDNRDPNTGELFF. CDR3 nucleotide sequence: TGTGCCACCAGTGATAACAGAGACCCGAACACCGGGGAGCTGTTTTTT.

V usage is TRBV12-3 or TRBV12-4 and J usage is TRBJ1-1, with D maybe TRBD1 (5 bases). CDR3 length: 13 residues. V lost 9 bases and J 6 bases, leaving 17 bases between the germline ends. This CDR3 reads CASARTGGPEAFF. CDR3 DNA: TGTGCCAGTGCCCGAACAGGAGGCCCTGAAGCTTTCTTT.

The chain carries TRBV15 and TRBJ2-2; no firm D call. Germline V gene lookup returns CDR1 LNHNV and CDR2 YYDKDF (reference sequence). Trimming removed 5 bases from V and 0 bases from J, with 4 bases in between. The CDR3 contains 13 residues. CDR3 in amino acids: CATSPANTGELFF. CDR3 nucleotide sequence: TGTGCCACCAGCCCCGCGAACACCGGGGAGCTGTTTTTT.

V is TRBV5-1 and J is TRBJ1-2, with 8 nucleotides matching TRBD1. Germline lookup yields CDR1 SGHRS and CDR2 YFSETQ. The CDR3 runs 14 residues. J was trimmed by 8 bases and V by 4 bases; bases with no gene match: 10. CDR3 protein: CASSPGTGYLGYTF. The CDR3 DNA reads as TGCGCCAGCAGCCCCGGGACAGGTTACTTGGGCTACACCTTC.

The CDR3 nucleotides are TGCGCCAGCAGCTTGAACAGTAACAATGAGCAGTTCTTC. As protein: CASSLNSNNEQFF. J is TRBJ2-1 and V is TRBV5-1; D is unresolved. Germline V CDR1 and CDR2: SGHRS, YFSETQ. This CDR3 comprises 13 residues. V lost 1 base, J lost 5 bases, and 7 bases lay in between.

This rearrangement joins TRBV25-1 to TRBJ2-5; 8 bases align to TRBD1. The V and J ends lost 4 bases and 4 bases, in that order; junction bases with no gene match: 8. The germline V gene encodes CDR1 MGHDK and CDR2 SYGVNS. This CDR3 has 15 residues. CDR3 sequence (DNA): TGTGCCAGCAGTGGTCAGGGGGCAGGGCGAGAGACCCAGTACTTC. It is translated as CASSGQGAGRETQYF.

The chain couples TRBV18 to TRBJ2-5; D ambiguous. V lost 5 bases to trimming and J lost 2 bases, with 9 bases between them. The germline V gene has CDR1 KGHSH and CDR2 LQKENI. There are 13 residues in the CDR3. The CDR3 DNA reads as TGTGCCAGCTCAGGGGTGTGGCAAGAGACCCAGTACTTC. Amino acid sequence: CASSGVWQETQYF.

The chain employs TRBV3-1 (or the pseudogene TRBV3-2) and TRBJ1-4; 8 nucleotides align to TRBD1. From germline, CDR1 is LGHDT and CDR2 YNNKEL (reference sequence). The CDR3 is made up of 15 amino acids. V was pared by 2 bases and J by 3 bases, with 2 bases of the junction left unmatched. The CDR3 region has the DNA TGTGCCAGCAGCCAACAGACAGGGGCTAATGAAAAACTGTTTTTT. Translation gives CASSQQTGANEKLFF.